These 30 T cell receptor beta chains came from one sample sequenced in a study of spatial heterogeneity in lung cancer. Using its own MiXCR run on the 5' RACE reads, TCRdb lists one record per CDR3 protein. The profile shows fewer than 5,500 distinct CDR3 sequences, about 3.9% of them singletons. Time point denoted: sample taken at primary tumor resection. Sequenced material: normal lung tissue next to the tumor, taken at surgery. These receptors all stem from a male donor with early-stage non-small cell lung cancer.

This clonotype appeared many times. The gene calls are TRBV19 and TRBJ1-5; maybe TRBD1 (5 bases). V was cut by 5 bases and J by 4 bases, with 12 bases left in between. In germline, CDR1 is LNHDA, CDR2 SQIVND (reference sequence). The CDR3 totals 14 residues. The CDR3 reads CASSPGQWNQPQHF. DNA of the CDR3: TGTGCCAGTAGTCCTGGACAATGGAATCAGCCCCAGCATTTT. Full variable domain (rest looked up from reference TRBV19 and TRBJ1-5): DGGITQSPKYLFRKEGQNVTLSCEQNLNHDAMYWYRQDPGQGLRLIYYSQIVNDFQKGDIAEGYSVSREKKESFPLTVTSAQKNPTAFYLCASSPGQWNQPQHFGDGTRLSIL.

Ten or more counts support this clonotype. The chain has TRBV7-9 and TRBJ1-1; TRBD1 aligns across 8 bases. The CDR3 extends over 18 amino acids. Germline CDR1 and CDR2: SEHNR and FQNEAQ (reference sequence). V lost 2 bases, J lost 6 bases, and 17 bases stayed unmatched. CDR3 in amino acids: CASSLFERTGRSTAEAFF. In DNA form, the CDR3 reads TGTGCCAGCAGCTTATTCGAGCGGACAGGGAGGAGTACCGCTGAAGCTTTCTTT. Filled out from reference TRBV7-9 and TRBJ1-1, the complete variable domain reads DTGVSQNPRHKITKRGQNVTFRCDPISEHNRLYWYRQTLGQGPEFLTYFQNEAQLEKSRLLSDRFSAERPKGSFSTLEIQRTEQGDSAMYLCASSLFERTGRSTAEAFFGQGTRLTVV.

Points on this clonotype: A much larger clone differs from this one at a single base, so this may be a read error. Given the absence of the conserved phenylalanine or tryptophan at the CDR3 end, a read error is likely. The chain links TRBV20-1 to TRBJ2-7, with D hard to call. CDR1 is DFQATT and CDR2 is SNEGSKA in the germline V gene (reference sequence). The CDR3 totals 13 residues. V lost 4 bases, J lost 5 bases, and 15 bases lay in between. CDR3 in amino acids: CSATRHGLDEQYL. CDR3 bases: TGCAGTGCTACCAGACATGGGCTCGACGAGCAGTACTTA.

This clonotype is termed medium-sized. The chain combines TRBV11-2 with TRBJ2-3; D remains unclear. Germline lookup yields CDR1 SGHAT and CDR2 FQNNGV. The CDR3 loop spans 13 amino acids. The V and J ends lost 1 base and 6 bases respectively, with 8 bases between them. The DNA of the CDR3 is TGTGCCAGCAGCTTAGGGGTGTGGGATACGCAGTATTTT. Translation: CASSLGVWDTQYF.

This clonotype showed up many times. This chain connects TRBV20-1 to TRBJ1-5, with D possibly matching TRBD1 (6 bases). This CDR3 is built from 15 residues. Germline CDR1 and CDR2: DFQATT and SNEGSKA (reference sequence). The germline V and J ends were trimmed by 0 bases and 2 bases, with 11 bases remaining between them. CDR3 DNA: TGCAGTGCTAGAGATCCGGGGGGCCGCAATCAGCCCCAGCATTTT. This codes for CSARDPGGRNQPQHF.

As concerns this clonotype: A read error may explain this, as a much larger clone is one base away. This CDR3 is CSARPLGAGGCNEQFF. The CDR3 region has the DNA TGCAGTGCTAGACCCCTGGGAGCGGGAGGGTGCAATGAGCAGTTCTTC. The genes are TRBV20-1 and TRBJ2-1; 10 positions agree with TRBD2. Germline values: CDR1 DFQATT, CDR2 SNEGSKA (reference sequence). J gave up 6 bases and V 2 bases, and 10 bases lay outside the gene matches. CDR3 size: 16 residues.

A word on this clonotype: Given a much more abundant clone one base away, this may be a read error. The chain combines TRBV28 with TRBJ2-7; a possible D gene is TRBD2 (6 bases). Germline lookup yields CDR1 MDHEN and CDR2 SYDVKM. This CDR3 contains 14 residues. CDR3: CASSSGTSPHEQHF. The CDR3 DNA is TGTGCCAGCAGTTCCGGGACTTCCCCCCACGAGCAGCACTTC.

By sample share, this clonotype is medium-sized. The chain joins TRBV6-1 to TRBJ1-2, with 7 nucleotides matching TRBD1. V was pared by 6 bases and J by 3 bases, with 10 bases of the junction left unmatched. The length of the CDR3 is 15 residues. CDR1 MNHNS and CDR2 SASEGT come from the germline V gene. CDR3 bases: TGTGCCAGCAGGGGACAGCGCTCGAAGGACTATGGCTACACCTTC. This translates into CASRGQRSKDYGYTF.

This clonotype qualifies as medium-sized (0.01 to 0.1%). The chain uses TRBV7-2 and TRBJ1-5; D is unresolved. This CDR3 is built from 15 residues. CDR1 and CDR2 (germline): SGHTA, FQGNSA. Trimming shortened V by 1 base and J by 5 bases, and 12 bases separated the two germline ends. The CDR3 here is CASSLEPDPDQPQHF. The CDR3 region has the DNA TGTGCCAGCAGCTTAGAGCCGGACCCCGATCAGCCCCAGCATTTT.

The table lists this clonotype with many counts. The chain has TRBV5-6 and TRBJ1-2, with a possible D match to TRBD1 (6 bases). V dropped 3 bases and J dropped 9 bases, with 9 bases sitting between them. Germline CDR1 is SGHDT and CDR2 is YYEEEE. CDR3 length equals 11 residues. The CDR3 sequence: CASSWTDSYTF. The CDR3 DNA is TGTGCCAGCAGCTGGACAGACAGCTACACCTTC.

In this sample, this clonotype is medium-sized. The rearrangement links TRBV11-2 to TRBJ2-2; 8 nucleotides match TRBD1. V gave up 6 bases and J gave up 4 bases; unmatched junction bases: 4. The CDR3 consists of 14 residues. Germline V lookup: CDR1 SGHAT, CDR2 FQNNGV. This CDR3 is CASRQGELTGELFF. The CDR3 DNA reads TGTGCCAGCAGACAGGGGGAGCTCACCGGGGAGCTGTTTTTT.

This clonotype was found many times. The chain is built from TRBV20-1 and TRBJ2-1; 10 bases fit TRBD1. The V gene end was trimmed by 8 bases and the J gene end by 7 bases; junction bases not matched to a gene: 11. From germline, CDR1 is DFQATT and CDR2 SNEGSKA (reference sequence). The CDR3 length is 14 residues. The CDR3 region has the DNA TGCAGTACTGATCCCGGGACAGGGGCGAATGAGCAGTTCTTC. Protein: CSTDPGTGANEQFF.

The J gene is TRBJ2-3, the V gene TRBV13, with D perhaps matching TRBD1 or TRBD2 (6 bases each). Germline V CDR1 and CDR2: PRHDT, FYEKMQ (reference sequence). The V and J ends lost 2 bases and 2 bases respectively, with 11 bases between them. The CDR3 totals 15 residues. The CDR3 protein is CASSLWGAPTDTQYF. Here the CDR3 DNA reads TGTGCCAGCAGCTTATGGGGGGCCCCCACAGATACGCAGTATTTT.

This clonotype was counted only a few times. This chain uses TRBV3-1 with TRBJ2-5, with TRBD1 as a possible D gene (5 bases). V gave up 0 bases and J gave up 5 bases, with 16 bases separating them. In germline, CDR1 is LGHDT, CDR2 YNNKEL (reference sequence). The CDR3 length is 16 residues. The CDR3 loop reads CASSQDLGRPGETQYF. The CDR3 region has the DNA TGTGCCAGCAGCCAAGATCTGGGGCGACCTGGGGAGACCCAGTACTTC.

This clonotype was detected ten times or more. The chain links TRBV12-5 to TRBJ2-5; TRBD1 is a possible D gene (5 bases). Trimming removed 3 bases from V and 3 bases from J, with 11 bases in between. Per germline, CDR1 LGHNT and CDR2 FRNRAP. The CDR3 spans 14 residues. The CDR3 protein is CASGLGDFEETQYF. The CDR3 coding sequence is TGTGCTAGTGGTTTAGGGGATTTTGAAGAGACCCAGTACTTC.

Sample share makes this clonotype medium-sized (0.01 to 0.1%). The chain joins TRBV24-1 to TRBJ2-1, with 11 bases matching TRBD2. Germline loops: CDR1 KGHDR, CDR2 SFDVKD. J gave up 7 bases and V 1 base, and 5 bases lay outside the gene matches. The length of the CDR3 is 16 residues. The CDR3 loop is CATSDFFTSGRNEQFF. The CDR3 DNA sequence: TGTGCCACCAGTGATTTCTTTACTAGCGGGAGAAATGAGCAGTTCTTC.

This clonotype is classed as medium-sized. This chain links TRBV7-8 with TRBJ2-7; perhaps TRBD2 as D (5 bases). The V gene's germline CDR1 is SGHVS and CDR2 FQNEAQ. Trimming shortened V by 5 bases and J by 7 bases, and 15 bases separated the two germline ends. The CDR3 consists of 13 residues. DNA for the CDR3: TGTGCCAGCAGCCTTACAGAGGGTCGAGAGCAGTACTTC. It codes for CASSLTEGREQYF. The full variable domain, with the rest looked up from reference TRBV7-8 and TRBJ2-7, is GAGVSQSPRYKVAKRGQDVALRCDPISGHVSLFWYQQALGQGPEFLTYFQNEAQLDKSGLPSDRFFAERPEGSVSTLKIQRTQQEDSAVYLCASSLTEGREQYFGPGTRLTVT.

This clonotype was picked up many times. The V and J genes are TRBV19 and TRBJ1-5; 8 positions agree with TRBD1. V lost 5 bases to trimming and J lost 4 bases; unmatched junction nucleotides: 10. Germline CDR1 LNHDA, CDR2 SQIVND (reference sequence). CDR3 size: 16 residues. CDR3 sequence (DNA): TGTGCCAGTAGTGGGGGGGCAGGGGGCCCTAATCAGCCCCAGCATTTT. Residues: CASSGGAGGPNQPQHF.

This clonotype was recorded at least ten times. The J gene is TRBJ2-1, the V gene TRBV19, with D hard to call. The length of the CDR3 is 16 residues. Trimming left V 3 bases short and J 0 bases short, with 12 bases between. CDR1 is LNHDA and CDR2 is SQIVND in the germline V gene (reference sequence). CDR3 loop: CASSITLRSSYNEQFF. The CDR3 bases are TGTGCCAGTAGTATCACGCTTCGCAGCTCCTACAATGAGCAGTTCTTC. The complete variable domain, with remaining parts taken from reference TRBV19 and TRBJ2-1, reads DGGITQSPKYLFRKEGQNVTLSCEQNLNHDAMYWYRQDPGQGLRLIYYSQIVNDFQKGDIAEGYSVSREKKESFPLTVTSAQKNPTAFYLCASSITLRSSYNEQFFGPGTRLTVL.

CDR3 nucleotide sequence: TGTGCCAGCAGTTCTCAGCGGTCGACCTACGAGCAGTACTTC. Protein sequence: CASSSQRSTYEQYF. The chain joins TRBV27 to TRBJ2-7; TRBD2 might be the D (5 bases). Germline CDR1 is MNHEY and CDR2 is SMNVEV (reference sequence). There are 14 residues in the CDR3. V was shortened by 4 bases and J by 2 bases, with 12 bases between the two germline ends.

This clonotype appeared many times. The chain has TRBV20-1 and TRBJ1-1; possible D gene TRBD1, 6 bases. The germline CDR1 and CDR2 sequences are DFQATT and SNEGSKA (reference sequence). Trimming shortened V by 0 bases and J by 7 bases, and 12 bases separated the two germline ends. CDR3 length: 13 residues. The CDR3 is CSARDVRGSEAFF. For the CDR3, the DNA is TGCAGTGCTAGAGACGTCAGGGGCAGTGAAGCTTTCTTT.

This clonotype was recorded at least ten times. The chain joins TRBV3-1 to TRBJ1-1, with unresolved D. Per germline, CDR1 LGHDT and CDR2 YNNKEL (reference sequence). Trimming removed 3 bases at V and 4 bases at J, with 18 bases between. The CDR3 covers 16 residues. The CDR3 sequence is CASSHPRGGRGTEAFF. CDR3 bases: TGTGCCAGCAGCCACCCTAGAGGAGGTCGAGGCACTGAAGCTTTCTTT.

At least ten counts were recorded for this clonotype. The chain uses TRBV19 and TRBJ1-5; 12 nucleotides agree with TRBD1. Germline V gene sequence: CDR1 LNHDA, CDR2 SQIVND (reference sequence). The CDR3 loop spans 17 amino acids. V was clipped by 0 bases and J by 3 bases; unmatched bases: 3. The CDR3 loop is CASSIETGQGANQPQHF. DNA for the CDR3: TGTGCCAGTAGTATAGAAACGGGACAGGGGGCCAATCAGCCCCAGCATTTT. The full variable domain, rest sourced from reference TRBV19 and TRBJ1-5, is DGGITQSPKYLFRKEGQNVTLSCEQNLNHDAMYWYRQDPGQGLRLIYYSQIVNDFQKGDIAEGYSVSREKKESFPLTVTSAQKNPTAFYLCASSIETGQGANQPQHFGDGTRLSIL.

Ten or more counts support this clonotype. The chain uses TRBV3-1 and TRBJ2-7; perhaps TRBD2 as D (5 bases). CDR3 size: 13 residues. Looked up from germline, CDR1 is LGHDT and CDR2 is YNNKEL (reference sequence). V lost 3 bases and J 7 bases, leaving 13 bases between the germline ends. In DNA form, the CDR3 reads TGTGCCAGCAGCCAGGGCGGACTGCAGGAGCAGTACTTC. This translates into CASSQGGLQEQYF.

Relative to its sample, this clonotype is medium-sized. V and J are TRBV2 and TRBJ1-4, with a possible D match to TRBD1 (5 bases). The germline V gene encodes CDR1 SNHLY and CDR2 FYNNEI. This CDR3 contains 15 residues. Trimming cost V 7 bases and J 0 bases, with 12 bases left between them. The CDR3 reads CASIFTGATNEKLFF. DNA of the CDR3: TGTGCCAGCATCTTTACAGGCGCAACTAATGAAAAACTGTTTTTT.

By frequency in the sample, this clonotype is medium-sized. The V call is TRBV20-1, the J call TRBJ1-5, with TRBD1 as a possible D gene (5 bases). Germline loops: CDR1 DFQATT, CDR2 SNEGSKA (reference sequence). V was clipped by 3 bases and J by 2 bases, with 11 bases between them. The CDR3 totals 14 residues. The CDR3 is CSASQGYGNQPQHF. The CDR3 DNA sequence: TGCAGTGCTAGCCAGGGATATGGCAATCAGCCCCAGCATTTT.

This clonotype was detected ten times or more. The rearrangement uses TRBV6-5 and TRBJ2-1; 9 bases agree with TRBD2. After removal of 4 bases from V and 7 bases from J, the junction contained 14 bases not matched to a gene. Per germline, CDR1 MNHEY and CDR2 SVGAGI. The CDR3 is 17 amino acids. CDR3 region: CASSLSSRAGGENEQFF. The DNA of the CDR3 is TGTGCCAGCAGTTTGTCTTCCCGGGCGGGGGGGGAGAATGAGCAGTTCTTC.

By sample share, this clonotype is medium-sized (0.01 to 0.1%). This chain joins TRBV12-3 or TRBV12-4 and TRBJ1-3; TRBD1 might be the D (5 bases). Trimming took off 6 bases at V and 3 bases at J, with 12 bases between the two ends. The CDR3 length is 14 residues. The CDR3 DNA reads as TGTGCCAGCAGAGGGACTGGAGATGGAAACACCATATATTTT. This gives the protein CASRGTGDGNTIYF.

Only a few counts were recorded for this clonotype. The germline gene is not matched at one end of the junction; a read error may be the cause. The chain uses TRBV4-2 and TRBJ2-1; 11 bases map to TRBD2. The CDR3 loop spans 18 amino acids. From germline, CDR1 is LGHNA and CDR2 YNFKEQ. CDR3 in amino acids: CVSSQEGRLAGGLDEQFF. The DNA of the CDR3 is TGTGTCAGCAGCCAAGAGGGACGGCTAGCGGGGGGACTAGATGAGCAGTTCTTC.

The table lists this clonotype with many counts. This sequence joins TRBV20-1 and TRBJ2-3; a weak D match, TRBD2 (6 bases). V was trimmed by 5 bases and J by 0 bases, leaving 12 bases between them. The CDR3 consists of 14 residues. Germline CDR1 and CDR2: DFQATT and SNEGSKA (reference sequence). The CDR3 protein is CSASGEESTDTQYF. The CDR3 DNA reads TGCAGTGCTTCGGGAGAGGAAAGCACAGATACGCAGTATTTT.